There are a few counts of the clone carrying this T cell receptor beta chain. The antigen is unknown. The sample is drawn from a study of beta chain features in type 1 diabetes. Study results and limitations: People with Type 1 diabetes carried modestly yet significantly shorter TCRB CDR3s in all four CD4+ subsets.

The isolated RNA, all of it, was reverse transcribed, so expressed TCRB transcripts were what got sequenced. This table comes from immunoSEQ multiplex PCR, and its TCRdb copy is limited to in-frame clones, with some not included. Here the sample spans over 200,000 clones, around 9.9% being singletons. The TCR sequence derives from a man younger than 40 with type 1 diabetes. The source material was naive CD4+ T cells from blood.

The CDR3 reads CASSTSRGLGPPLHF. The CDR3 coding sequence is TGTGCCAGCAGCACAAGCAGGGGGCTTGGTCCACCCCTCCACTTT. The gene calls are TRBV7-9 and TRBJ1-6, with 8 bases identical to TRBD1. Germline V gives CDR1 SEHNR, CDR2 FQNEAQ (reference sequence). This CDR3 is 15 amino acids long. The V gene end was trimmed by 5 bases and the J gene end by 11 bases; junction bases not matched to a gene: 11.